These 26 T cell receptor beta chains share one sample of origin, sequenced in a study of Graves' ophthalmopathy and Graves' hyperthyroidism. The sequenced template was RNA, covering the TCR beta CDR3 region. First-round RT-PCR used HTBI primers; second-round multiplex PCR followed. MiXCR, applied by TCRdb to the multiplex PCR reads, yields one record per CDR3 protein. The top ten clones hold about 9.4% of a sample with roughly 500,000 distinct CDR3 sequences, under 15% of them seen once. The specimen sequenced was blood. All receptors come from a woman in her 30s with Graves' ophthalmopathy.

In its sample, this clonotype was seen many times. The gene calls are TRBV7-2 and TRBJ2-5; TRBD1 matches 7 bases. This CDR3 comprises 15 residues. CDR1 and CDR2 from the germline V gene are SGHTA and FQGNSA. Trimming at V came to 5 bases and at J to 5 bases, leaving 11 bases not matched to a gene. In DNA form, the CDR3 reads TGTGCCAGCAGCCGAGACAGGGCCAGGGGGGAGACCCAGTACTTC. This sequence encodes CASSRDRARGETQYF.

This clonotype was seen at least ten times. The chain employs TRBV7-6 and TRBJ2-5; D remains ambiguous. This CDR3 region has 14 residues. V lost 4 bases, J lost 5 bases, and 14 bases lay in between. Germline loops: CDR1 SGHVS, CDR2 FNYEAQ. CDR3 coding DNA: TGTGCCAGCAGCTATAATCTAGTGGCGGAGACCCAGTACTTC. This codes for CASSYNLVAETQYF.

The sample holds many counts of this clonotype. The J gene is TRBJ1-1, the V gene TRBV7-9; no clear D gene. Per the germline V gene, CDR1 is SEHNR and CDR2 is FQNEAQ (reference sequence). This CDR3 has 15 amino acids. Trimming removed 2 bases at V and 5 bases at J, with 15 bases between. CDR3 coding DNA: TGTGCCAGCAGCTTACTGTTGGATCGGAATACTGAAGCTTTCTTT. This codes for CASSLLLDRNTEAFF.

The table lists this clonotype with many counts. This chain uses TRBV6-1 with TRBJ1-1; TRBD1 might be the D (5 bases). The germline gives CDR1 MNHNS, CDR2 SASEGT. The CDR3 length is 15 residues. V gave up 2 bases and J gave up 4 bases, with 14 bases separating them. The CDR3 region has the DNA TGTGCCAGCAGTGAAAAGGTCAGTGGGGCCACTGAAGCTTTCTTT. Its translation: CASSEKVSGATEAFF.

This clonotype occurred many times. The chain carries TRBV20-1 and TRBJ1-5, with TRBD1 as a possible D gene (5 bases). Germline loops: CDR1 DFQATT, CDR2 SNEGSKA (reference sequence). The ends were cut back, 6 bases at V and 4 bases at J, with 13 bases in the middle. CDR3 size: 13 residues. The CDR3 DNA reads as TGCAGTGCGGGGGGTCAAGGGAATCAGCCCCAGCATTTT. Protein product: CSAGGQGNQPQHF.

This clonotype was found many times. The chain couples TRBV13 to TRBJ1-2; 9 bases line up with TRBD1. The CDR3 is made up of 15 amino acids. Per the germline V gene, CDR1 is PRHDT and CDR2 is FYEKMQ (reference sequence). With V trimmed by 0 bases and J by 6 bases, 5 bases remained unmatched. CDR3 in amino acids: CASSLGQGAQNGYTF. DNA for the CDR3: TGTGCCAGCAGCTTAGGACAGGGGGCGCAAAATGGCTACACCTTC.

V usage is TRBV24-1 and J usage is TRBJ2-6, with D tentatively TRBD2 (7 bases). With 5 bases removed from V and 0 bases from J, the gap between germline ends came to 19 bases. CDR3 size: 19 residues. Germline lookup yields CDR1 KGHDR and CDR2 SFDVKD. The CDR3, as DNA: TGTGCCACCAGTGCCCCAGGGAGGGGACACCTCTCTGGGGCCAACGTCCTGACTTTC. Its protein product is CATSAPGRGHLSGANVLTF.

This clonotype was seen at least ten times. The chain employs TRBV9 and TRBJ2-7; TRBD2 aligns across 7 bases. Germline lookup yields CDR1 SGDLS and CDR2 YYNGEE. This CDR3 is built from 16 residues. Germline trimming cut 3 bases from V and 3 bases from J; bases unmatched to any gene: 12. CDR3 protein: CASSAVEVAGVYEQYF. For the CDR3, the DNA is TGTGCCAGCAGCGCCGTGGAGGTGGCGGGAGTCTACGAGCAGTACTTC. Using reference TRBV9 and TRBJ2-7 for the parts outside the CDR3, the full variable domain is DSGVTQTPKHLITATGQRVTLRCSPRSGDLSVYWYQQSLDQGLQFLIQYYNGEERAKGNILERFSAQQFPDLHSELNLSSLELGDSALYFCASSAVEVAGVYEQYFGPGTRLTVT.

This chain connects TRBV5-1 to TRBJ1-6; D remains unclear. The V and J ends lost 0 bases and 10 bases respectively, with 14 bases between them. Per the germline V gene, CDR1 is SGHRS and CDR2 is YFSETQ. This CDR3 has 15 amino acids. CDR3 bases: TGCGCCAGCAGCTTGGGGACCGCCGATGGGTCACCCCTCCACTTT. Its translation is CASSLGTADGSPLHF.

This clonotype showed up many times. The CDR3 DNA follows: TGTGCCAGCAGCTCGGTCGCTGGACAGACCTACGAGCAGTACTTC. This sequence encodes CASSSVAGQTYEQYF. This chain connects TRBV7-2 to TRBJ2-7, with D tentatively TRBD1 (6 bases). This CDR3 has 15 residues. Trimming removed 4 bases at V and 2 bases at J, with 15 bases between. CDR1 and CDR2 from the germline V gene are SGHTA and FQGNSA.

This clonotype was picked up many times. The chain joins TRBV6-5 to TRBJ1-2, with D perhaps matching TRBD1 (6 bases). Trimming took off 0 bases at V and 9 bases at J, with 23 bases between the two ends. This CDR3 is built from 17 residues. Looked up from germline, CDR1 is MNHEY and CDR2 is SVGAGI. CDR3 sequence: CASSYSKGGRGPGSYTF. CDR3 in DNA: TGTGCCAGCAGTTACTCGAAAGGGGGGAGAGGGCCCGGGAGCTACACCTTC.

In DNA, the CDR3 is TGTGCCAGCACCTCACGACCTATCGGGGAGCTGTTTTTT. Translated: CASTSRPIGELFF. This chain links TRBV6-1 with TRBJ2-2; no firm D call. Germline-derived CDR1 and CDR2 are MNHNS and SASEGT. This CDR3 has 13 amino acids. V lost 7 bases, J lost 7 bases, and 13 bases lay in between.

This clonotype has ten or more counts. V is TRBV12-3 or TRBV12-4 and J is TRBJ1-1; 7 nucleotides agree with TRBD1. The CDR3 totals 11 residues. After removal of 8 bases from V and 11 bases from J, the junction contained 8 bases not matched to a gene. For the CDR3, the DNA is TGTGCCAGCGGACAGGAGTTTGGGGCTTTCTTT. It specifies CASGQEFGAFF.

This clonotype was seen repeatedly, ten times or more. J is TRBJ2-7 and V is TRBV25-1; possible D gene TRBD1, 5 bases. This CDR3 contains 14 residues. The ends were cut back, 7 bases at V and 4 bases at J, with 17 bases in the middle. Germline CDR1 and CDR2: MGHDK and SYGVNS. The CDR3 sequence is CASTFRVAFYEQYF. The CDR3 coding sequence is TGTGCCAGCACCTTCAGGGTGGCTTTTTACGAGCAGTACTTC.

This clonotype was seen ten or more times. V gene TRBV20-1 combines with J gene TRBJ2-7; tentatively, D is TRBD1 (5 bases). The CDR3 contains 14 residues. Deletions cut 2 bases from V and 2 bases from J, with 13 bases between. Germline lookup yields CDR1 DFQATT and CDR2 SNEGSKA (reference sequence). CDR3 bases: TGCAGTGCTAGATCAGGGATTAGGACCTACGAGCAGTACTTC. It yields the protein CSARSGIRTYEQYF.

This clonotype was found many times. The chain couples TRBV12-3 or TRBV12-4 to TRBJ1-2, with D possibly matching TRBD1 (6 bases). Between the trimmed V and J ends, which lost 4 bases and 4 bases, there was a span of 10 bases. The CDR3 extends over 13 amino acids. The CDR3 reads CASSSRTAYGYTF. The CDR3 DNA sequence: TGTGCCAGCAGTTCCAGGACAGCCTATGGCTACACCTTC.

This clonotype was observed a handful of times. This sequence joins TRBV20-1 and TRBJ2-5; no firm D call. Germline lookup yields CDR1 DFQATT and CDR2 SNEGSKA (reference sequence). The CDR3 spans 13 residues. Trimming took 6 bases from V and 0 from J, leaving 11 bases between them. The CDR3 region has the DNA TGCAGTGCACGGAGAGCCTACCAAGAGACCCAGTACTTC. Amino acid sequence: CSARRAYQETQYF.

At least ten counts were recorded for this clonotype. J is TRBJ2-7 and V is TRBV19, with 9 bases aligning to TRBD2. CDR3 length: 14 amino acids. V dropped 6 bases and J dropped 2; count of bases not matched to a gene: 5. From germline, CDR1 is LNHDA and CDR2 SQIVND (reference sequence). The CDR3 bases are TGTGCCAGTAGGCAGACTAGCGGAACCTACGAGCAGTACTTC. It codes for CASRQTSGTYEQYF.

The table lists this clonotype with many counts. J is TRBJ2-7 and V is TRBV20-1, with 12 bases identical to TRBD2. V lost 5 bases, J lost 6 bases, and 8 bases stayed unmatched. CDR1 and CDR2 from the germline V gene are DFQATT and SNEGSKA (reference sequence). CDR3 size: 14 residues. CDR3 region: CSAPMTSGSLEQYF. In DNA, the CDR3 is TGCAGTGCTCCAATGACTAGCGGGAGCCTCGAGCAGTACTTC.

At least ten counts were recorded for this clonotype. The gene calls are TRBV6-5 and TRBJ2-2; TRBD2 agrees at 8 bases. With V trimmed by 0 bases and J by 3 bases, 3 bases remained unmatched. The CDR3 sequence is 16 residues long. Germline CDR1 MNHEY, CDR2 SVGAGI. CDR3 protein: CASSYSPGGHTGELFF. The DNA of the CDR3 is TGTGCCAGCAGTTACTCGCCGGGGGGGCACACCGGGGAGCTGTTTTTT.

This clonotype was seen repeatedly, ten times or more. This rearrangement joins TRBV5-1 to TRBJ2-7; no clear D. Germline assignment: CDR1 SGHRS and CDR2 YFSETQ. The CDR3 has 13 residues. Trimming removed 3 bases at V and 2 bases at J, with 9 bases between. The CDR3 DNA is TGCGCCAGCAGCTCCCCGACCACCTACGAGCAGTACTTC. Its protein product is CASSSPTTYEQYF.

This clonotype was seen ten or more times. The rearrangement links TRBV6-1 to TRBJ1-6; no reliable D call. CDR3 length: 12 amino acids. V lost 6 bases and J 10 bases, leaving 10 bases between the germline ends. CDR1 is MNHNS and CDR2 is SASEGT in the germline V gene. As DNA, the CDR3 is TGTGCCAGCAGATTCCTCGGATCACCCCTCCACTTT. Translating gives CASRFLGSPLHF.

In this sample, this clonotype turned up many times. The V and J genes are TRBV6-1 and TRBJ2-7; 9 bases are shared with TRBD1. CDR1 is MNHNS and CDR2 is SASEGT in the germline V gene. This CDR3 spans 15 amino acids. V dropped 4 bases and J dropped 5; count of bases not matched to a gene: 9. CDR3 bases: TGTGCCAGCAGTGTGGTGCCGGGACAGGGTGACGAGCAGTACTTC. It yields the protein CASSVVPGQGDEQYF.

This chain connects TRBV2 to TRBJ2-7; D is ambiguous. V was cut by 8 bases and J by 3 bases, with 8 bases left in between. The CDR3 contains 11 residues. Germline CDR1 is SNHLY and CDR2 is FYNNEI. DNA of the CDR3: TGTGCCAGCTTGATGAGCTACGAGCAGTACTTC. Translated: CASLMSYEQYF.

This sequence joins TRBV12-3 or TRBV12-4 and TRBJ1-5; 12 bases are shared with TRBD1. The CDR3 covers 16 residues. After removal of 7 bases from V and 2 bases from J, the junction contained 6 bases not matched to a gene. CDR3: CASMGTGGYGNQPQHF. The DNA of the CDR3 is TGTGCCAGCATGGGGACAGGGGGCTATGGCAATCAGCCCCAGCATTTT.

This clonotype has a count of ten or more. The rearrangement uses TRBV13 and TRBJ2-4; possibly TRBD2 for D (5 bases). The germline gives CDR1 PRHDT, CDR2 FYEKMQ (reference sequence). V lost 4 bases and J 0 bases, leaving 10 bases between the germline ends. The CDR3 is made up of 15 amino acids. CDR3 sequence reads: CASSSAELAKNIQYF. The DNA for the CDR3 is TGTGCCAGCAGCTCAGCGGAACTAGCCAAAAACATTCAGTACTTC.